The 4 T cell receptor beta chains in this list originate from one sample, sequenced in a study of shared clonotypes between healthy human individuals. In the naive CD8 group, cells lacked CD45RO and were positively selected for CCR7, so terminally differentiated effector memory CD45RA+ cells were left out. The protocol was immunoSEQ multiplex PCR, while the TCRdb copy is restricted to in-frame clones and leaves out a portion. The data hold some 2 million clones, with roughly 95% observed a single time. Sequenced sample: naive CD8+ T cells sorted from blood. The receptor source for this set is a man aged 18 to 29 in good health.

The chain combines TRBV11-3 with TRBJ2-2; D is uncertain. Trimming shortened V by 0 bases and J by 5 bases, and 1 base separated the two germline ends. Germline V gene lookup returns CDR1 SGHNT and CDR2 YENEEA. The CDR3 totals 12 residues. The CDR3 coding sequence is TGTGCCAGCAGCTTAGAGACCGGGGAGCTGTTTTTT. This gives the protein CASSLETGELFF.

J is TRBJ2-1 and V is TRBV6-6, with 7 nucleotides matching TRBD1. V trimming: 11 bases; J trimming: 5 bases; junction bases outside the gene matches: 9. Germline-derived CDR1 and CDR2 are MNHNY and SVGAGI (reference sequence). The CDR3 has 13 residues. The chain's CDR3 is CAVQGQGDNEQFF. The CDR3 DNA sequence: TGTGCCGTACAGGGGCAGGGGGACAATGAGCAGTTCTTC.

The rearrangement uses TRBV7-9 and TRBJ2-2; maybe TRBD1 (6 bases). Germline-derived CDR1 and CDR2 are SEHNR and FQNEAQ (reference sequence). This CDR3 is 15 amino acids long. The ends were cut back, 6 bases at V and 7 bases at J, with 18 bases in the middle. The CDR3 region has the DNA TGTGCCAGCAGGGGCCCCACAGGGACGGGCGGGGAGCTGTTTTTT. Translated: CASRGPTGTGGELFF. Using reference TRBV7-9 and TRBJ2-2 for the parts outside the CDR3, the full variable domain is DTGVSQNPRHKITKRGQNVTFRCDPISEHNRLYWYRQTLGQGPEFLTYFQNEAQLEKSRLLSDRFSAERPKGSFSTLEIQRTEQGDSAMYLCASRGPTGTGGELFFGEGSRLTVL.

In regard to this clone: It is unclear where the CDR3 begins or ends on the DNA, so no DNA is shown, and the CDR3 is as TCRdb lists it. V gene TRBV19 combines with J gene TRBJ1-5. CDR1 is LNHDA, CDR2 SQIVND, per germline (reference sequence). The CDR3 region is 14 residues in length, termini included. This CDR3 reads CASTSGGQNQPQHF.